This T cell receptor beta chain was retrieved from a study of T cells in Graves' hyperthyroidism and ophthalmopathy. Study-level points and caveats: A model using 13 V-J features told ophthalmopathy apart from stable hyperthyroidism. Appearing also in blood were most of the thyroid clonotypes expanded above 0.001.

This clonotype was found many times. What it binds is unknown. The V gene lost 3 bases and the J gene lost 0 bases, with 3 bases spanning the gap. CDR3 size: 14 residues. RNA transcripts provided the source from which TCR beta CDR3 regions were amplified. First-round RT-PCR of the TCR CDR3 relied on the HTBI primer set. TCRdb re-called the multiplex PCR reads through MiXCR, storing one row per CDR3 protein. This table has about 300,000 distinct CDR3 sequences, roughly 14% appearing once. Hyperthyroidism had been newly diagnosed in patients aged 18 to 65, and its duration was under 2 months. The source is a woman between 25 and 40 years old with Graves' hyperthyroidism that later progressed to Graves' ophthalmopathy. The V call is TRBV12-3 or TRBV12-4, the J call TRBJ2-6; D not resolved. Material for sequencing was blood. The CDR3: CASSLVSGANVLTF. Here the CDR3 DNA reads TGTGCCAGCAGTTTGGTCTCTGGGGCCAACGTCCTGACTTTC.